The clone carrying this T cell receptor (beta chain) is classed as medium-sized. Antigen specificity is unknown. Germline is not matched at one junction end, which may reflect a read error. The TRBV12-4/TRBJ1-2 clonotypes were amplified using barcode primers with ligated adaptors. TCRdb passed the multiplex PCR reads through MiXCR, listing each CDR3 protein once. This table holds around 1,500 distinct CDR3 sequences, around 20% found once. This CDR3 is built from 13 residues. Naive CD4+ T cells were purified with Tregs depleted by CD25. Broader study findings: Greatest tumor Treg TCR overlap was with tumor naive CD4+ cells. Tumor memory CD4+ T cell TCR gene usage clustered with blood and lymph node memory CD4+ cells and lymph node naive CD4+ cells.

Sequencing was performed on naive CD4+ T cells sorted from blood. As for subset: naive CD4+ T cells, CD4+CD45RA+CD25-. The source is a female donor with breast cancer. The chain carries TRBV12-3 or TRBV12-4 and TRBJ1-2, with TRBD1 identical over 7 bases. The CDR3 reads CASSLDRVHGYTF. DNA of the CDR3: TGTGCCAGCAGCTTAGACAGGGTTCATGGCTACACCTTC.